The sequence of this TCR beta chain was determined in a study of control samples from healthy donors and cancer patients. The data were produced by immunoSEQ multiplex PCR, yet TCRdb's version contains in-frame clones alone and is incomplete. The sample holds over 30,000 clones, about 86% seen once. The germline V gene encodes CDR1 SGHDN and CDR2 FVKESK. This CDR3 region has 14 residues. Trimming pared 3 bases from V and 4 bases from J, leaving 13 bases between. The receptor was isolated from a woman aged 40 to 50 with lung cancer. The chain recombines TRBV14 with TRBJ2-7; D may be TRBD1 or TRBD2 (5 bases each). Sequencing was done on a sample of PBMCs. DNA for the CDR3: TGTGCCAGCAGCCACGGGACGGGTATGTACGAGCAGTACTTC. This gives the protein CASSHGTGMYEQYF.